A selection of T cell receptor beta chains follows, all from one sample in a study of identical twins. TCRdb redid the calling of the 5' RACE reads with MiXCR, one entry per CDR3 protein. The table has 200,000 to 250,000 distinct CDR3 sequences, about 10% seen once. Sequencing input: memory T cells sorted from blood. The receptors originated from a man aged 50 to 60 in good health. Both conserved end residues are part of each CDR3. Fields, in order: D gene, J gene, V gene, clone size, CDR3 DNA, CDR3 protein. The D gene is left open where the match is weak. Clone size is given for some rows only: seen once, a few or many times, or a class if the clone is expanded.

TRBD2 TRBJ2-7 TRBV28 . TGTGCCAGCAGTCTACCGGGACTAGGAATCGCGGGCGGCTACGAGCAGTACTTC CASSLPGLGIAGGYEQYF
. TRBJ2-7 TRBV12-3/TRBV12-4 many TGTGCCAGCAGTCCCATGCGGACAGCCACACTACCCTACGAGCAGTACTTC CASSPMRTATLPYEQYF
TRBD1 TRBJ2-2 TRBV5-1 . TGCGCCAGCAGCTGGACAGGGGTTTGGGACACCGGGGAGCTGTTTTTT CASSWTGVWDTGELFF
. TRBJ1-1 TRBV9 few TGTGCCAGCAGCGTAGCCGGGCTGGGGACTGAAGCTTTCTTT CASSVAGLGTEAFF
. TRBJ2-5 TRBV5-1 many TGCGCCAGCAGCTTGGGTGGACCCACGTACCAAGAGACCCAGTACTTC CASSLGGPTYQETQYF
. TRBJ1-2 TRBV28 . TGTGCCAGCAGTGCTCACAGGGCGGACTATGGCTACACCTTC CASSAHRADYGYTF
TRBD2 TRBJ2-1 TRBV18 . TGTGCCAGCTCACCATCTAGCGGGGGATCATTTTACAATGAGCAGTTCTTC CASSPSSGGSFYNEQFF
. TRBJ2-5 TRBV18 . TGTGCCAGCTCAGATGTCCGGGAGACCCAGTACTTC CASSDVRETQYF
. TRBJ2-1 TRBV14 many TGTGCCAGCAGCCATTTTGGCCATAGCGCTAATGAGCAGTTCTTC CASSHFGHSANEQFF
TRBD1 TRBJ2-7 TRBV6-5 many TGTGCCAGCAGTCACCTAGGACAGGCCGGGCAAAATTACGAGCAGTACTTC CASSHLGQAGQNYEQYF
TRBD2 TRBJ2-1 TRBV20-1 few TGCAGTGCTAGTCTAGGAGGGGGACTAGCGGGAGGTCACGAGCAGTTCTTC CSASLGGGLAGGHEQFF
. TRBJ2-7 TRBV6-1 few TGTGCCAGCAGTGAACCTCCGCTCTACGAGCAGTACTTC CASSEPPLYEQYF
. TRBJ1-5 TRBV20-1 many TGCAGTGCTAGAGATCCCACCAGGGACGGCAATCAGCCCCAGCATTTT CSARDPTRDGNQPQHF
TRBD1 TRBJ1-4 TRBV20-1 few TGCAGTGCTGTATGGACAGGGGGCGTTGAAAAACTGTTTTTT CSAVWTGGVEKLFF
. TRBJ2-1 TRBV24-1 few TGTGCCACCAGTGGCTTGACTGAAAGCTCCTACAATGAGCAGTTCTTC CATSGLTESSYNEQFF
. TRBJ1-5 TRBV28 few TGTGCCGCCGCAAGGGATAGCAATCAGCCCCAGCATTTT CAAARDSNQPQHF
. TRBJ2-1 TRBV6-2/TRBV6-3 many TGTGCCAGCAGCCCCTACAATGAGCAGTTCTTC CASSPYNEQFF